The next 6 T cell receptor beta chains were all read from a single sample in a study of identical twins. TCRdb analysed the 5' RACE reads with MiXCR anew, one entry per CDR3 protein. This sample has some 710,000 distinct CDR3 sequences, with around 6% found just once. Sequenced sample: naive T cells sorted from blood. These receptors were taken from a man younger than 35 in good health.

CDR3 in amino acids: CASRGLGRDTQYF. The CDR3 coding sequence is TGTGCCAGCAGAGGACTAGGAAGAGATACGCAGTATTTT. The V gene is TRBV12-3 or TRBV12-4, the J gene TRBJ2-3; 7 bases fit TRBD2. V shed 6 bases, J shed 5 bases, and the junction held 5 bases outside the gene matches. CDR3 length: 13 amino acids.

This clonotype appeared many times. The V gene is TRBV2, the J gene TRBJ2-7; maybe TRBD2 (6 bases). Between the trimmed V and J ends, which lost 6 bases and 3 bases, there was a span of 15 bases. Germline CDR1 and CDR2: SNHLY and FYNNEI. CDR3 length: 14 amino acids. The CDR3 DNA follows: TGTGCCAGCAGCGCTGAGCGGGTGATCTACGAGCAGTACGTC. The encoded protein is CASSAERVIYEQYV.

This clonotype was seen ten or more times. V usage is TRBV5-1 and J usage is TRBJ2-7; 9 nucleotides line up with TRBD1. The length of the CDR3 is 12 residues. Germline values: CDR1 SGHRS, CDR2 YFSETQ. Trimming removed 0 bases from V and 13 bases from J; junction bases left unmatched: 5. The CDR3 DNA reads TGCGCCAGCAGCTTGGAAGGGGGACAGGGATACTTC. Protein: CASSLEGGQGYF.

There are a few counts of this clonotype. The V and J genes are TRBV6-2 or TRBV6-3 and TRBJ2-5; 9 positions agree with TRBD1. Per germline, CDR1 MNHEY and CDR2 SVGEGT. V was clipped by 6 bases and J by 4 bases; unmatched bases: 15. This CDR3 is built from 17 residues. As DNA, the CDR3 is TGTGCCAGCAGACCCGACCTTCACAGGGGGCGCGGAGAGACCCAGTACTTC. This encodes CASRPDLHRGRGETQYF.

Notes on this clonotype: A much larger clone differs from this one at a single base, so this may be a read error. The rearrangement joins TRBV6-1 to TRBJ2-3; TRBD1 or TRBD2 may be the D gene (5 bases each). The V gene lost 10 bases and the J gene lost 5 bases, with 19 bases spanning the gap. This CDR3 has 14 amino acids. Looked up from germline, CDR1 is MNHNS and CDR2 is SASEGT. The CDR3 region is CANSPTGAGDTQYF. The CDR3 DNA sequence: TGTGCCAACAGCCCGACCGGGGCGGGAGATACGCAGTATTTT.

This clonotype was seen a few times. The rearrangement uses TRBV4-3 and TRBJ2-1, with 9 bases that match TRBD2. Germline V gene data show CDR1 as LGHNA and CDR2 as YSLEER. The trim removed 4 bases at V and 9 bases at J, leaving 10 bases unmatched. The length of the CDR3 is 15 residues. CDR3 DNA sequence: TGCGCCAGCAGCCCCGGTACCGGGACTAGCAGTGAGCAGTTCTTC. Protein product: CASSPGTGTSSEQFF.